Below, one T cell receptor (beta chain) is given with its context. Its specific antigen is unknown. According to the germline V gene, CDR1 reads SQVTM and CDR2 reads ANQGSEA. CDR3 length: 15 amino acids, cysteine to phenylalanine. The DNA is unrecorded. Sequencing instrument: Illumina HiSeq 2000. 5'RACE template switching, by which a universal primer site and unique molecular identifiers were added, was used to make TCR beta cDNA libraries. cDNA synthesis was primed from the TCR beta constant segment and was followed by two successive PCR amplification steps. The source study handled its data this way. Reads were demultiplexed and grouped by UMI with MIGEC, and clonotypes were assembled and quantified with MiTCR. Only TCR cDNA sequences supported by at least two reads were kept to exclude erroneous sequences. The tcR package was used for downstream repertoire analysis, and clonotypes were matched across fractions by CDR3 nucleotide sequence plus V segment. VDJmatch was used to annotate antigen specificity against VDJdb, with one amino acid substitution in CDR3 permitted. TCRdb reprocessed the raw reads; every CDR3 protein sequence is a single record, and DNA is not supplied. The V and J calls and clone size come from TCRdb's table, not from the authors' own analysis. The sample's own table lists about 390,000 distinct CDR3 sequences. The leading ten clones occupy over 8.5% of the sample.

HCMV serostatus was determined by detecting HCMV-specific IgG in serum with a commercial ELISA kit. Ficoll density gradient centrifugation was used to isolate peripheral blood mononuclear cells from blood. This record comes from a study of T cells expressing NK-cell markers (dated by TCRdb to the early 2020s). About the study as a whole: In sorted CD3+CD56+NKG2C+, CD3+CD56+NKG2C- and CD3+CD56-NKG2C+ T-cell subsets from 7 or 8 donors, TCR beta-chain repertoires were profiled. All eight donors whose samples were sequenced were randomly selected healthy volunteers, three of them men and five women. Illumina HiSeq 2000/2500, MiSeq or NextSeq was used to sequence libraries as 2 x 150 bp reads. Among the eight sequenced donors, seven were HCMV-seropositive and one was HCMV-seronegative.

Results and caveats for the whole study, not just this receptor: Whether the expanded NKG2C-expressing T cell clones were specific for HCMV antigens was left unclear. Those dominant clonotypes were again the most abundant among CD3+CD56-NKG2C+ cells in a handful of donors, at about 28.3-65%. In about six donors, the dominant CD3+CD56+NKG2C+ clonotypes were found to rank among the top 10 CD8+ clonotypes and to make up about 1.0-7.0% of CD8+ T cells.

The material sequenced was blood T cells: a sorted CD56 or NKG2C T cell subset, CD4+ or CD8+ T cells, or bulk PBMC T cells (not recorded which). The source is a woman in her 50s in good health. Donor details come from another sample of the same person, matched by shared clones. The chain uses TRBV29-1 and TRBJ1-1; TCRdb lists TRBD1, though no DNA is available to test this call. The CDR3 sequence is CSVGPRQGSGTEAFF.